Listed here is a single T cell receptor (beta chain). This sample stems from a study of technical replicates of blood from four donors. Germline loops: CDR1 MNHEY, CDR2 SVGAGI. This CDR3 has 14 residues. Trimming cost V 6 bases and J 4 bases; bases outside gene matches: 8. Profiled with immunoSEQ multiplex PCR; TCRdb holds only in-frame clones, not every one. The sample lists approximately 97,000 clones; about 96% were seen once. The chain uses TRBV6-5 and TRBJ1-1; 7 bases line up with TRBD1. The sequence derives from a human donor in good health. The sequenced sample was T cells isolated from PBMCs. The DNA of the CDR3 is TGTGCCAGCAGAACCGGGACAGAGGGCACTGAAGCTTTCTTT. The encoded protein is CASRTGTEGTEAFF.